This T cell receptor (beta chain) derives from a study of blood T cell repertoires in COVID-19. Overall study: Sites across the United States, Italy and Spain contributed samples from acute and convalescent COVID-19. Sample material is recorded as cDNA or gDNA derived from T cells, B-cell-depleted T cells, or PBMCs.

Data came from immunoSEQ multiplex PCR; TCRdb stores just in-frame clones and leaves some out. The data show approximately 350,000 clones, about 89% seen once. This TCR came from a woman aged 45 to 65 with COVID-19, enrolled during active disease. The sequencing input was peripheral blood.

CDR3 DNA sequence: TGCAGCGTTAGGCGGGAGGGTAACACCGGGGAGCTGTTTTTT. This translates into CSVRREGNTGELFF. The J gene is TRBJ2-2, the V gene TRBV29-1; TRBD2 matches at 9 bases. Germline V lookup: CDR1 SQVTM, CDR2 ANQGSEA. CDR3 size: 14 residues. The V gene end was trimmed by 5 bases and the J gene end by 2 bases; junction bases not matched to a gene: 3.